The text below deals with one T cell receptor (beta chain). Its antigen is not known. The CDR3 runs 15 residues. CDR1 SGHRS and CDR2 YFSETQ come from the germline V gene. Unmatched junction bases numbered 4, after V lost 0 bases and J lost 9 bases. The sample belongs to a study of T cell responses to AZD1222 COVID-19 vaccine. Turning to the study itself: Second-dose intervals near 4 or 12 weeks were combined. Study outcomes and limitations: Spike-specific TCR breadth and depth rose after two AZD1222 doses. Scientists sampled the repertoires only once the peak T cell response had passed.

Assay used: immunoSEQ multiplex PCR; TCRdb lists only in-frame clones, some missing. The repertoire consists of 95,000 to 100,000 clones, with just over 90% occurring once and the leading ten covering 10% to 15%. The TCR was taken from an adult in good health. The V call is TRBV5-1, the J call TRBJ1-6, with TRBD1 identical over 9 bases. Material: peripheral blood, obtained on day 0 of AZD1222 vaccination. The CDR3 sequence: CASSLGQGVSSPLHF. CDR3 DNA sequence: TGCGCCAGCAGCTTGGGACAGGGGGTGAGTTCACCCCTCCACTTT.